The 3 T cell receptor beta chains below all came from one sample that was sequenced in a study of cytomegalovirus exposure and HLA in healthy donors. The PCR contained 60 Vbeta and 13 Jbeta primers. The protocol was immunoSEQ multiplex PCR, while the TCRdb copy is restricted to in-frame clones and leaves out a portion. The sample has roughly 240,000 clones; roughly 84% are singletons. Sequenced: PBMCs. The receptors were gathered from a girl aged 2-10 years in good health and CMV-seronegative.

The chain couples TRBV2 to TRBJ2-1; 10 bases are shared with TRBD2. The CDR3 is made up of 15 amino acids. The trim removed 4 bases at V and 3 bases at J, leaving 3 bases unmatched. Germline loops: CDR1 SNHLY, CDR2 FYNNEI. Here the CDR3 DNA reads TGTGCCAGCAGTGGGAGACTAGCGGGCTACAATGAGCAGTTCTTC. Translated: CASSGRLAGYNEQFF.

J is TRBJ2-7 and V is TRBV11-2; D unresolved. This CDR3 is 13 amino acids long. V was pared by 5 bases and J by 0 bases, with 8 bases between. The germline V gene encodes CDR1 SGHAT and CDR2 FQNNGV. In DNA form, the CDR3 reads TGTGCCAGCAGCCCTCAGATCTCCTACGAGCAGTACTTC. This codes for CASSPQISYEQYF.

This clone was recorded only once. This CDR3 is CASSSTPLIHFYNEQFF. CDR3 coding DNA: TGTGCCAGCAGCTCGACTCCACTCATCCACTTCTACAATGAGCAGTTCTTC. The gene calls are TRBV5-6 and TRBJ2-1; no definite D call. Deletions cut 3 bases from V and 3 bases from J, with 19 bases between. The CDR3 runs to 17 residues. The germline CDR1 and CDR2 sequences are SGHDT and YYEEEE.